This entry concerns a single TCR beta chain. This sample was included in a study of blood T cell repertoires in COVID-19. The wider study: The analysed material was cDNA or gDNA that came from T cells, B-cell-depleted T cells, or PBMCs.

The assay was immunoSEQ multiplex PCR, and TCRdb's table has in-frame clones only and misses some. The sample has about 160,000 clones, 82% seen once. Living in about 25 US areas, the participants were between about 18 and 100 years of age. J gave up 5 bases and V 3 bases, and 6 bases lay outside the gene matches. Germline V lookup: CDR1 SGDLS, CDR2 YYNGEE. The CDR3 totals 14 residues. Sequencing was performed on PBMCs or T cells enriched from blood (not recorded which). This chain joins TRBV9 and TRBJ2-5; 8 nucleotides line up with TRBD2. This clonotype was sampled from a man aged 60 to 69 who had recovered from COVID-19. CDR3 in DNA: TGTGCCAGCAGCGCTAGCGGGTCTTTGGAGACCCAGTACTTC. Its translation: CASSASGSLETQYF.